Listed below are T cell receptor beta chains from one sample, sequenced in a study of blood T cell repertoires in COVID-19. Repertoires were generated with immunoSEQ multiplex PCR, while TCRdb's copy carries only in-frame clones and drops some. The sample yields approximately 480,000 clones, 87% seen once. The sequenced sample was PBMCs or T cells enriched from blood (not recorded which). Receptors originate from a woman under 30 who had recovered from COVID-19. The CDR3 runs from the conserved cysteine through the conserved F or W.

v_gene	j_gene	CDR3aa
TRBV28	TRBJ1-1	CASRDRGSNTEAFF
TRBV5-6	TRBJ1-2	CASSSDAGGYGYTF
TRBV5-1	TRBJ2-2	CASSLPGTGELFF
TRBV5-6	TRBJ1-6	CASSFDANSPLHF
TRBV28	TRBJ1-1	CASSFGSQYATEAFF
TRBV12-3/TRBV12-4	TRBJ2-2	CASSRQGAGELFF
TRBV5-1	TRBJ1-2	CASSLSLSEDYYGYTF
TRBV4-1	TRBJ2-7	CASSPLRSQDEQYF
TRBV5-6	TRBJ1-2	CASSLERGRWDGYTF
TRBV10-2	TRBJ1-1	CASSEGGIDTEAFF